A selection of T cell receptor beta chains follows, all from one sample in a study of OX40 agonist ivuxolimab in advanced cancers. The assay was immunoSEQ multiplex PCR, and TCRdb's table has in-frame clones only and misses some. Of about 96,000 clones detected, roughly 91% appear once; the ten largest clones hold about 1.5%. This specimen was CD4+ or CD8+ T cells sorted from blood, taken in a trial of the OX40 agonist ivuxolimab. All receptors derive from an adult with an advanced solid tumor such as melanoma, head and neck, liver or kidney cancer. Both conserved end residues are part of each CDR3. The D gene is left open where the match is weak. Size values are once, few and many counts, or a class for expanded clones, and some rows have none.

J gene: TRBJ2-7; V gene: TRBV2; D gene: TRBD2; clone size: once; CDR3 protein: CASSGGWGGRAGESYEQYF; CDR3 DNA: TGTGCCAGCAGTGGAGGATGGGGGGGACGAGCGGGAGAGTCCTACGAGCAGTACTTC
J gene: TRBJ2-3; V gene: TRBV29-1; D gene: TRBD2; clone size: NA; CDR3 protein: CSARQSLAVVDTQYF; CDR3 DNA: TGCAGCGCCCGACAAAGCCTAGCGGTCGTGGATACGCAGTATTTT
J gene: TRBJ2-1; V gene: TRBV4-3; D gene: TRBD1; clone size: few; CDR3 protein: CASSQTYRPFRDRTNNEQFF; CDR3 DNA: TGCGCCAGCAGCCAAACCTATCGCCCCTTCCGGGACAGGACCAACAATGAGCAGTTCTTC
J gene: TRBJ2-1; V gene: TRBV5-5; D gene: TRBD2; clone size: NA; CDR3 protein: CASSLPAGGNNEQFF; CDR3 DNA: TGTGCCAGCAGCTTGCCGGCGGGGGGAAACAATGAGCAGTTCTTC
J gene: TRBJ1-3; V gene: TRBV6-1; D gene: NA; clone size: NA; CDR3 protein: CASSHGTDFGNTIYF; CDR3 DNA: TGTGCCAGCAGTCACGGGACGGATTTTGGAAACACCATATATTTT
J gene: TRBJ2-3; V gene: TRBV5-1; D gene: TRBD2; clone size: NA; CDR3 protein: CASSLFSGGSGTDTQYF; CDR3 DNA: TGCGCCAGCAGCTTGTTTTCGGGAGGATCCGGCACAGATACGCAGTATTTT
J gene: TRBJ1-1; V gene: TRBV19; D gene: NA; clone size: NA; CDR3 protein: CASSRGGALGVMNTEAFF; CDR3 DNA: TGTGCCAGTAGCCGAGGAGGGGCCCTTGGGGTCATGAACACTGAAGCTTTCTTT
J gene: TRBJ2-5; V gene: TRBV30; D gene: NA; clone size: few; CDR3 protein: CAWSAVQQTQYF; CDR3 DNA: TGTGCCTGGAGCGCAGTCCAACAGACCCAGTACTTC
J gene: TRBJ1-4; V gene: TRBV9; D gene: NA; clone size: NA; CDR3 protein: CASSLWGRSNEKLFF; CDR3 DNA: TGTGCCAGCAGTCTGTGGGGAAGGTCTAATGAAAAACTGTTTTTT
J gene: TRBJ2-7; V gene: TRBV5-5; D gene: TRBD1; clone size: NA; CDR3 protein: CASNPRTGEEQYF; CDR3 DNA: TGTGCCAGCAACCCTCGGACAGGGGAAGAGCAGTACTTC